Presented here are 12 T cell receptor beta chains from one specimen sequenced in a study of response to subunit inactivated influenza vaccine (dated by TCRdb to 2017 to 2018). The receptor library was made with RT-PCR. TCRdb records Illumina HiSeq 2500 as the sequencer. The public reads were reanalyzed by TCRdb: fastp trimming at Q25, MiXCR alignment, in-frame beta chains only. Merged by CDR3 protein, the rows form single entries marked with the most common genes and DNA. This sample holds some 800,000 distinct CDR3 sequences; 21% were observed only once. In total, the top ten clones hold roughly a tenth of the sample. Material: PBMCs from blood, obtained roughly 5 days after vaccination. The origin of the receptors is a man aged 45-65 years who received an inactivated influenza vaccine. Donor details come from another sample of the same person, matched by shared clones.

The V and J genes are TRBV27 and TRBJ2-6; the D gene is possibly TRBD1 (6 bases). Germline lookup yields CDR1 MNHEY and CDR2 SMNVEV (reference sequence). The CDR3 totals 14 residues. Trimming took 6 bases from V and 4 from J, leaving 10 bases between them. CDR3 loop: CASRGAGGANVLTF. As DNA, the CDR3 is TGTGCCAGCAGGGGGGCAGGAGGGGCCAACGTCCTGACTTTC.

In its sample, this clonotype was seen a few times. The chain links TRBV11-2 to TRBJ2-6; 9 bases map to TRBD1. CDR3 length: 19 amino acids. J lost 0 bases, V lost 4 bases, and 10 bases had no gene match. Germline V gene lookup returns CDR1 SGHAT and CDR2 FQNNGV. Written as DNA, the CDR3 is TGTGCCAGCAGCTGGGACAGGGCATCTCGCGGCTCTGGGGCCAACGTCCTGACTTTC. As protein: CASSWDRASRGSGANVLTF.

This clonotype was counted a few times. V gene TRBV20-1 combines with J gene TRBJ1-1; D is uncertain. Trimming took 0 bases from V and 3 from J, leaving 2 bases between them. Per the germline V gene, CDR1 is DFQATT and CDR2 is SNEGSKA (reference sequence). This CDR3 spans 11 amino acids. This CDR3 is CSAREYTEAFF. The DNA of the CDR3 is TGCAGTGCTAGAGAATACACTGAAGCTTTCTTT.

This clonotype was observed at least ten times. The chain recombines TRBV4-3 with TRBJ2-4, with D unresolved. Deletions cut 0 bases from V and 0 bases from J, with 12 bases between. Germline CDR1 LGHNA, CDR2 YSLEER. CDR3 size: 17 residues. The CDR3 protein is CASSQETATLAKNIQYF. CDR3 nucleotides: TGCGCCAGCAGCCAAGAAACAGCAACCTTAGCCAAAAACATTCAGTACTTC.

The chain recombines TRBV28 with TRBJ1-5, with D perhaps TRBD1 (5 bases). CDR3 length: 14 amino acids. Trimming removed 6 bases from V and 3 bases from J, with 12 bases in between. Germline assignment: CDR1 MDHEN and CDR2 SYDVKM. The CDR3 loop is CASRQTAYNQPQHF. For the CDR3, the DNA is TGTGCCAGCAGACAGACAGCCTACAATCAGCCCCAGCATTTT.

This clonotype appeared once. The chain carries TRBV7-8 and TRBJ1-1; D ambiguous. The CDR3 has 13 amino acids. CDR1 and CDR2 from the germline V gene are SGHVS and FQNEAQ. Trimming shortened V by 0 bases and J by 4 bases, and 6 bases separated the two germline ends. CDR3 residues: CASSLAPITEAFF. In DNA form, the CDR3 reads TGTGCCAGCAGCTTAGCTCCGATCACTGAAGCTTTCTTT.

The rearrangement joins TRBV6-6 to TRBJ2-1, with no clear D. CDR1 is MNHNY and CDR2 is SVGAGI in the germline V gene (reference sequence). CDR3 length: 12 amino acids. V lost 0 bases and J 9 bases, leaving 6 bases between the germline ends. CDR3 coding DNA: TGTGCCAGCAGTTACTCCAACGGTGAGCAGTTCTTC. Translation: CASSYSNGEQFF.

This clonotype was found a few times. The V and J genes are TRBV12-3 or TRBV12-4 and TRBJ2-3; no definite D call. The V end lost 7 bases, the J end lost 0 bases, and 8 bases lay between the germline ends. The CDR3 is 13 residues long. Here the CDR3 DNA reads TGTGCCAGCACCCGGATCAGCACAGATACGCAGTATTTT. This sequence encodes CASTRISTDTQYF.

V and J are TRBV4-2 and TRBJ2-3; D is unresolved. The length of the CDR3 is 15 residues. V was pared by 3 bases and J by 0 bases, with 10 bases between. CDR1 is LGHNA and CDR2 is YNFKEQ in the germline V gene. CDR3 coding DNA: TGTGCCAGCAGCCAGCCGGGCCAAAGCACAGATACGCAGTATTTT. Translation: CASSQPGQSTDTQYF.

This sequence joins TRBV12-3 or TRBV12-4 and TRBJ1-2; maybe TRBD1 (5 bases). Trimming cost V 9 bases and J 4 bases, with 15 bases left between them. The length of the CDR3 is 13 residues. The CDR3 sequence: CASSPLGAYGYTF. CDR3 nucleotides: TGTGCCAGTTCCCCACTCGGGGCCTATGGCTACACCTTC.

There are a few counts of this clonotype. As DNA, the CDR3 is TGTGCCAGCAGTTCCCGGGGGGCTAGCGGGAGTTATGAGCAGTTCTTC. Translated, it gives CASSSRGASGSYEQFF. The genes are TRBV12-3 or TRBV12-4 and TRBJ2-1; 10 nucleotides match TRBD2. The CDR3 has 16 residues. V shed 4 bases, J shed 8 bases, and the junction held 11 bases outside the gene matches.

V is TRBV2 and J is TRBJ2-3; 12 bases align to TRBD2. V shed 8 bases and J 0 bases; nucleotides not matched to a gene: 9. CDR1 is SNHLY and CDR2 is FYNNEI in the germline V gene. The CDR3 has 17 residues. In nucleotides, the CDR3 is TGTGCCAGCTCGGAACTAGCGGGAGGCGCTAGCACAGATACGCAGTATTTT. It codes for CASSELAGGASTDTQYF.